This T cell receptor (beta chain) was observed in a study of T cell repertoires and Cas9 in healthy adults. For the study at large: CD4 and CD8 compartments: SpCas9-reactive T cells profiled for potency, cytotoxicity, lineage. General study findings and limits: Reportedly, SpCas9-reactive effector T cell proliferation and function were mitigated by SpCas9-reactive Tregs in vitro.

Here immunoSEQ multiplex PCR was the method, and the copy in TCRdb shows in-frame clones only, minus some. The table records 20,000 to 25,000 clones, 85% to 95% of them present only once. With respect to this clone: Its antigen remains unidentified.

The sequence derives from a human donor in good health. The sample consisted of CD4+ effector T cells (CD127+, CD25-, CD137-, CD154-) from PBMCs; culture status not recorded.

The CDR3 sequence is CASSQAMTSGSSTDTQYF. CDR3 sequence (DNA): TGCGCCAGCAGCCAAGCCATGACTAGCGGGAGTTCAACAGATACGCAGTATTTT. This chain joins TRBV4-3 and TRBJ2-3, with TRBD2 identical over 12 bases. The CDR3 totals 18 residues. The junction had 8 bases not matched to a gene; V was cut back by 1 base and J by 3 bases. Germline-derived CDR1 and CDR2 are LGHNA and YSLEER.